Following are 24 T cell receptor beta chains from one sample sequenced in a study of Ad26.COV2.S vaccination and SARS-CoV-2 variants. Stated treatment: around 19 received Ad26.COV2.S at low or high dose, single or two shots; five or six received placebo; per-sample allocation not given. Specimens were obtained on day 63 following the first vaccine or placebo injection. Sequencing used immunoSEQ multiplex PCR; TCRdb keeps in-frame clones, though not all of them. The sample carries 300,000 to 400,000 clones, roughly nine tenths recorded once. The sequenced sample was peripheral blood, obtained in a trial of Ad26.COV2.S vaccine versus placebo. These receptor sequences come from a person aged 18-65 years who received the Ad26.COV2.S COVID-19 vaccine or a placebo.

Of note for this clone: Within the sample, other DNA sequences also encode this same CDR3. The gene calls are TRBV19 and TRBJ1-1, with 7 positions matching TRBD1. Germline V gives CDR1 LNHDA, CDR2 SQIVND (reference sequence). This CDR3 region has 11 residues. J was trimmed by 4 bases and V by 8 bases; bases with no gene match: 1. DNA of the CDR3: TGTGCCAGTTCAGGGGGCACTGAAGCTTTCTTT. It encodes CASSGGTEAFF. Full variable domain (remainder filled in from reference TRBV19 and TRBJ1-1): DGGITQSPKYLFRKEGQNVTLSCEQNLNHDAMYWYRQDPGQGLRLIYYSQIVNDFQKGDIAEGYSVSREKKESFPLTVTSAQKNPTAFYLCASSGGTEAFFGQGTRLTVV.

On this clone itself: Other DNA sequences of this sample code for an identical CDR3. The chain recombines TRBV4-1 with TRBJ1-1; D gene unclear. The germline V and J ends were trimmed by 0 bases and 5 bases, with 10 bases remaining between them. The V gene's germline CDR1 is MGHRA and CDR2 YSYEKL. The CDR3 is made up of 14 amino acids. The CDR3 loop reads CASSQDGRGTEAFF. DNA of the CDR3: TGCGCCAGCAGCCAAGATGGCAGAGGGACTGAAGCTTTCTTT.

This sequence joins TRBV27 and TRBJ1-5; no firm D call. The CDR3 is 16 amino acids. CDR1 MNHEY and CDR2 SMNVEV come from the germline V gene (reference sequence). Between the trimmed V and J ends, which lost 3 bases and 2 bases, there was a span of 14 bases. Here the CDR3 DNA reads TGTGCCAGCAGTTTTCGTTCGGACCCGGGCAATCAGCCCCAGCATTTT. Translating it yields CASSFRSDPGNQPQHF.

The rearrangement links TRBV14 to TRBJ2-1; 9 nucleotides match TRBD2. J was trimmed by 0 bases and V by 6 bases; bases with no gene match: 6. Germline lookup yields CDR1 SGHDN and CDR2 FVKESK. The CDR3 runs 16 residues. Here the CDR3 DNA reads TGTGCCAGCAGGGCGCTAGCGGGGAACTCCTACAATGAGCAGTTCTTC. Translating gives CASRALAGNSYNEQFF. Full variable domain (rest looked up from reference TRBV14 and TRBJ2-1): EAGVTQFPSHSVIEKGQTVTLRCDPISGHDNLYWYRRVMGKEIKFLLHFVKESKQDESGMPNNRFLAERTGGTYSTLKVQPAELEDSGVYFCASRALAGNSYNEQFFGPGTRLTVL.

This rearrangement joins TRBV6-1 to TRBJ1-2, with D unresolved. This CDR3 spans 13 amino acids. Germline V gene sequence: CDR1 MNHNS, CDR2 SASEGT. V gave up 3 bases and J gave up 5 bases, with 10 bases separating them. Here the CDR3 reads CASSEEGDYGYTF. The CDR3 bases are TGTGCCAGCAGTGAGGAGGGAGATTATGGCTACACCTTC.

The chain is built from TRBV13 and TRBJ2-7; the D gene is possibly TRBD2 (6 bases). With 4 bases removed from V and 4 bases from J, the gap between germline ends came to 26 bases. The V gene's germline CDR1 is PRHDT and CDR2 FYEKMQ (reference sequence). The CDR3 totals 18 residues. CDR3 sequence reads: CASSSQAGRRSLFYEQYF. The CDR3 region has the DNA TGTGCCAGCAGCTCACAGGCGGGGCGGCGATCCCTTTTTTACGAGCAGTACTTC.

The chain employs TRBV4-1 and TRBJ2-4; perhaps TRBD1 as D (6 bases). CDR3 length: 17 amino acids. V was shortened by 1 base and J by 7 bases, with 20 bases between the two germline ends. CDR1 and CDR2 (germline): MGHRA, YSYEKL. As DNA, the CDR3 is TGCGCCAGCAGCCAAGGGGGGCCAGGGACCCTTCTGAACATTCAGTACTTC. It encodes CASSQGGPGTLLNIQYF.

The V and J genes are TRBV6-7 and TRBJ2-5; D is ambiguous. TRBV6-7 is an ORF; its function is uncertain. The CDR3 sequence is 19 residues long. The germline V and J ends were trimmed by 2 bases and 1 base, with 23 bases remaining between them. The CDR3, as DNA: TGTGCCAGCAGTTACACTCGCCTTTGCCTCGACACTACCCAAGAGACCCAGTACTTC. This translates into CASSYTRLCLDTTQETQYF.

V and J are TRBV19 and TRBJ2-1, with D uncertain. This CDR3 has 14 residues. V lost 3 bases, J lost 5 bases, and 11 bases lay in between. Germline V gene sequence: CDR1 LNHDA, CDR2 SQIVND (reference sequence). DNA of the CDR3: TGTGCCAGTAGTATTGGTGGACCAAACAATGAGCAGTTCTTC. It specifies CASSIGGPNNEQFF.

This chain joins TRBV3-1 (or the pseudogene TRBV3-2) and TRBJ2-1, with D possibly matching TRBD2 (6 bases). The CDR3 is 14 residues long. V was trimmed by 7 bases and J by 3 bases, leaving 13 bases between them. CDR1 and CDR2 (germline): LGHDT, YNNKEL (reference sequence). CDR3 nucleotides: TGTGCCAGCACGAGGGCGGGACTCTACAATGAGCAGTTCTTC. Its translation is CASTRAGLYNEQFF.

This clone has just a few counts. The chain links TRBV6-5 to TRBJ1-6; TRBD1 aligns across 8 bases. V gave up 6 bases and J gave up 11 bases; unmatched junction bases: 9. This CDR3 has 14 amino acids. Germline V lookup: CDR1 MNHEY, CDR2 SVGAGI. CDR3 sequence: CASSRGQGIAPLHF. In DNA form, the CDR3 reads TGTGCCAGCAGCCGAGGACAGGGTATAGCACCCCTCCACTTT.

For the CDR3, the DNA is TGTGCCAGCAGCCCCCTCGGACAGACAAACTATGGCTACACCTTC. Protein product: CASSPLGQTNYGYTF. The chain combines TRBV6-5 with TRBJ1-2, with D perhaps matching TRBD1 (6 bases). The CDR3 is 15 residues long. Germline CDR1 and CDR2: MNHEY and SVGAGI. V dropped 6 bases and J dropped 2 bases, with 16 bases sitting between them.

The V and J genes are TRBV5-1 and TRBJ2-7; D may be TRBD2 (6 bases). Trimming left V 0 bases short and J 2 bases short, with 9 bases between. The germline V gene has CDR1 SGHRS and CDR2 YFSETQ. The CDR3 extends over 14 amino acids. As DNA, the CDR3 is TGCGCCAGCAGCTTGGGTAGCGGAACCTACGAGCAGTACTTC. Its protein product is CASSLGSGTYEQYF.

This chain uses TRBV2 with TRBJ1-2; the D is unclear. CDR1 and CDR2 (germline): SNHLY, FYNNEI. Trimming left V 3 bases short and J 3 bases short, with 5 bases between. This CDR3 contains 12 residues. The CDR3 region is CASSDGHYGYTF. CDR3 DNA sequence: TGTGCCAGCAGTGACGGTCACTATGGCTACACCTTC. The whole variable domain, remainder taken from reference TRBV2 and TRBJ1-2, is EPEVTQTPSHQVTQMGQEVILRCVPISNHLYFYWYRQILGQKVEFLVSFYNNEISEKSEIFDDQFSVERPDGSNFTLKIRSTKLEDSAMYFCASSDGHYGYTFGSGTRLTVV.

This clone showed up just once. This chain links TRBV10-1 with TRBJ2-6; either TRBD1 or TRBD2 may supply D (5 bases each). The CDR3 is made up of 16 amino acids. Trimming stripped 0 bases from V and 2 bases from J, with 8 bases between. Germline CDR1 is WNHNN and CDR2 is SYGVQD (reference sequence). CDR3 protein: CASSESGDAGANVLTF. CDR3 DNA: TGCGCCAGCAGTGAGTCGGGGGATGCTGGGGCCAACGTCCTGACTTTC.

The chain couples TRBV6-5 to TRBJ1-1, with a tentative D call TRBD1 (5 bases). V dropped 7 bases and J dropped 8 bases, with 14 bases sitting between them. The germline V gene encodes CDR1 MNHEY and CDR2 SVGAGI. The CDR3 loop spans 12 amino acids. The CDR3 region is CASTAGGVEAFF. The CDR3 DNA reads TGTGCCAGCACCGCTGGGGGGGTGGAAGCTTTCTTT.

This chain links TRBV12-3 or TRBV12-4 with TRBJ1-6; 7 nucleotides match TRBD1. With 5 bases clipped from V and 11 bases from J, the junction kept 3 bases outside the gene matches. The CDR3 loop spans 12 amino acids. For the CDR3, the DNA is TGTGCCAGCAGTGCAGGGGGTACACCCCTCCACTTT. Protein sequence: CASSAGGTPLHF.

The CDR3 spells CAISATSTYNEQFF. CDR3 DNA sequence: TGTGCCATCAGTGCTACAAGTACCTACAATGAGCAGTTCTTC. The chain is built from TRBV10-3 and TRBJ2-1; D not certain. The CDR3 runs to 14 residues. Per the germline V gene, CDR1 is ENHRY and CDR2 is SYGVKD. V was cut by 4 bases and J by 2 bases, with 9 bases left in between.

This chain uses TRBV7-9 with TRBJ1-2; D gene uncertain. The CDR3 loop spans 15 amino acids. Germline assignment: CDR1 SEHNR and CDR2 FQNEAQ (reference sequence). The V gene lost 4 bases and the J gene lost 4 bases, with 16 bases spanning the gap. The CDR3 here is CASSSSMLGPYGYTF. For the CDR3, the DNA is TGTGCCAGCAGCTCCTCCATGTTAGGCCCCTATGGCTACACCTTC.

A remark on this clone: No conserved phenylalanine or tryptophan is present at the end of the CDR3, so a read error is the likely explanation. The limits of the CDR3 on the DNA are not certain, so only TCRdb's listed CDR3 is given. The CDR3 loop is CASRGGKGAVI. This chain uses TRBV2 with TRBJ1-1; TRBD1, as called in the table, went unchecked against the DNA. Inclusive of both ends, the CDR3 amounts to 11 amino acids. Germline CDR1 is SNHLY and CDR2 is FYNNEI.

Note on this clone: One end of the junction does not line up with germline, which may come from a read error. This sequence joins TRBV18 and TRBJ2-1; TRBD2 matches at 10 bases. This CDR3 comprises 18 residues. Per germline, CDR1 KGHSH and CDR2 LQKENI. The CDR3 DNA is TGTGCCAGCTCACCCGGGGCTAGCGGGAGTCGGTACTACGATGAGCAGTTCTTC. It is translated as CASSPGASGSRYYDEQFF.

The rearrangement links TRBV19 to TRBJ2-1; D might be TRBD1 or TRBD2, each matching 5 bases. Between the trimmed V and J ends, which lost 4 bases and 15 bases, there was a span of 13 bases. The CDR3 is 11 residues long. Germline values: CDR1 LNHDA, CDR2 SQIVND (reference sequence). In DNA form, the CDR3 reads TGTGCCAGTAGTAGAGGGGTGGATCGGTTCTTC. Residues: CASSRGVDRFF.

This clone was counted only a few times. The rearrangement uses TRBV15 and TRBJ1-6; D remains unclear. CDR1 and CDR2 from the germline V gene are LNHNV and YYDKDF (reference sequence). The CDR3 is 15 residues long. Trimming took off 1 base at V and 2 bases at J, with 6 bases between the two ends. For the CDR3, the DNA is TGTGCCACCAGCAGAGCCCCCACCTATAATTCACCCCTCCACTTT. Its protein product is CATSRAPTYNSPLHF.

The chain carries TRBV28 and TRBJ1-1; unclear D gene. The CDR3 loop spans 16 amino acids. Between the trimmed V and J ends, which lost 5 bases and 2 bases, there was a span of 18 bases. Germline V gene lookup returns CDR1 MDHEN and CDR2 SYDVKM. CDR3 sequence reads: CASSLGRGYQNTEAFF. In nucleotides, the CDR3 is TGTGCCAGCAGTCTCGGGCGGGGTTACCAAAACACTGAAGCTTTCTTT.